One and the same sample provided the 9 T cell receptor beta chains below, sequenced in a study of beta chain features in type 1 diabetes. Isolated RNA was reverse transcribed in full, so expressed TCRB transcripts were sequenced. The protocol was immunoSEQ multiplex PCR, while the TCRdb copy is restricted to in-frame clones and leaves out a portion. Of about 150,000 clones listed, 9% to 10% are singletons. The source material was central memory CD4+ T cells from blood. Receptors were obtained from a woman aged 18-29 years in good health.

Here the CDR3 reads CASSFRGLQYYNEQFF. For the CDR3, the DNA is TGTGCCAGCAGCTTCAGGGGACTACAATACTACAATGAGCAGTTCTTC. This sequence joins TRBV5-6 and TRBJ2-1, with TRBD2 as a possible D gene (7 bases). The length of the CDR3 is 16 residues. Germline CDR1 reads SGHDT; CDR2 reads YYEEEE. Trimming took 2 bases from V and 3 from J, leaving 15 bases between them.

The chain recombines TRBV7-2 with TRBJ2-5; TRBD2 agrees at 8 bases. The V and J ends lost 5 bases and 2 bases, in that order; junction bases with no gene match: 7. The CDR3 length is 15 residues. The V gene's germline CDR1 is SGHTA and CDR2 FQGNSA. The CDR3 coding sequence is TGTGCCAGCAGCCCGGGGGGGGGAGGACAAGAGACCCAGTACTTC. Encoded protein: CASSPGGGGQETQYF.

The V call is TRBV2, the J call TRBJ1-1; TRBD1 aligns across 7 bases. Germline V gene data show CDR1 as SNHLY and CDR2 as FYNNEI. This CDR3 is built from 13 residues. V lost 10 bases, J lost 3 bases, and 8 bases stayed unmatched. As DNA, the CDR3 is TGTGCCACGGCCGGGGACAGCTACACTGAAGCTTTCTTT. It codes for CATAGDSYTEAFF.

Points on this clone: The sample carries other DNA sequences with the same CDR3. The chain is built from TRBV7-2 and TRBJ2-7; D perhaps matches TRBD2 (5 bases). Germline CDR1 and CDR2: SGHTA and FQGNSA. V lost 5 bases to trimming and J lost 4 bases, with 12 bases between them. The CDR3 contains 13 residues. The CDR3 reads CASSRTGNYEQYF. The CDR3 nucleotides are TGTGCCAGCAGCCGAACGGGGAATTACGAGCAGTACTTC. Together with reference TRBV7-2 and TRBJ2-7, the CDR3 gives the full variable domain: GAGVSQSPSNKVTEKGKDVELRCDPISGHTALYWYRQSLGQGLEFLIYFQGNSAPDKSGLPSDRFSAERTGGSVSTLTIQRTQQEDSAVYLCASSRTGNYEQYFGPGTRLTVT.

The chain combines TRBV25-1 with TRBJ2-5; D ambiguous. Germline V gene sequence: CDR1 MGHDK, CDR2 SYGVNS. Trimming pared 0 bases from V and 6 bases from J, leaving 14 bases between. This CDR3 contains 15 residues. Here the CDR3 DNA reads TGTGCCAGCAGTGAATATGAAAGAAGCGCGAAGACCCAGTACTTC. Its translation: CASSEYERSAKTQYF.

There are a few counts of this clone. The rearrangement joins TRBV12-5 to TRBJ2-3; D uncertain. This CDR3 contains 12 residues. V lost 4 bases, J lost 8 bases, and 10 bases lay in between. Germline lookup yields CDR1 LGHNT and CDR2 FRNRAP. CDR3 in amino acids: CASGSPPGTQYF. CDR3 nucleotides: TGTGCTAGTGGTTCCCCCCCAGGTACGCAGTATTTT.

The chain is built from TRBV5-4 and TRBJ2-1; 11 nucleotides line up with TRBD2. The CDR3 is made up of 14 amino acids. V lost 2 bases and J lost 5; bases outside the gene matches: 0. Germline values: CDR1 SGHNT, CDR2 YYREEE (reference sequence). The CDR3 loop is CASSFSGGDNEQFF. The DNA of the CDR3 is TGTGCCAGCAGCTTTAGCGGGGGGGACAATGAGCAGTTCTTC.

This rearrangement joins TRBV9 to TRBJ1-3; no clear D gene. CDR1 and CDR2 from the germline V gene are SGDLS and YYNGEE. The CDR3 sequence is 15 residues long. Trimming took 4 bases from V and 0 from J, leaving 11 bases between them. The CDR3 region is CASSSGQNSGNTIYF. CDR3 bases: TGTGCCAGCAGCAGCGGGCAGAACTCTGGAAACACCATATATTTT.

This clone appeared a few times. The chain recombines TRBV5-4 with TRBJ1-5; D is perhaps TRBD1 (6 bases). This CDR3 has 13 amino acids. V shed 2 bases and J shed 5 bases, with 8 bases lying between them. Germline V lookup: CDR1 SGHNT, CDR2 YYREEE (reference sequence). The CDR3 sequence is CASSLQGDQPQHF. The CDR3 DNA sequence: TGTGCCAGCAGCTTACAGGGCGATCAGCCCCAGCATTTT.